This T cell receptor (beta chain) was sequenced in a study of blood T cell repertoires in COVID-19 (TCRdb year 2020). Background on the whole study: The collaborator samples originated in the United States, Italy and Spain and spanned the acute and convalescent phases of COVID-19. The repertoires were released in a freely available public database intended as a resource for research on the immune response to SARS-CoV-2. Deeply sampled blood TCRbeta repertoires from subjects exposed to, actively infected with, or recovered from COVID-19 were included in the dataset. The material from the prospective study consisted of cDNA or gDNA derived from T cells, B-cell-depleted T cells, or PBMCs. Where HLA class I and class II types were available, the types were taken from metadata supplied by the sample provider, not from assay-based typing. Samples were obtained from the ongoing ImmuneRACE study (first 160 participants) and from over 1,000 subjects provided by 6 global collaborators. Nearly every sample came with metadata listing a de-identified subject ID, COVID-19 status, age in years and sex.

The immunoSEQ Assay, a bias-controlled multiplex PCR, was used to amplify TCRbeta CDR3 regions from genomic DNA. As for the original processing: Within the assay, amplification of reference gene primers was used to estimate how many nucleated cells each sample contained. Sequence reads were collapsed and filtered to measure the absolute abundance of every unique TCRbeta CDR3 rearrangement. For each sample, productive Simpson clonality was calculated as the square root of Simpson's diversity index over productive rearrangements. The clones in this table, taken by TCRdb from immuneACCESS, are in-frame only. Not every clone is retained; where verified, under half of the shortfall comes from an unresolved V gene, and the cause of the rest is unknown. V, J and clone size are those of that table, while D and trimming were read from the DNA. The sample table holds some 64,000 clones, of which 65% to 80% were seen once. The ten most abundant clones make up around 21% of the sample.

Collaborating institutions collected whole blood in K2EDTA tubes following their own protocols. For TCRbeta analysis, collaborator samples were shipped as frozen whole blood, as isolated PBMCs, or as DNA extracted from either sample type. What the work shows at the level of the full study, not this receptor alone: The quantity of clinical and demographic metadata differed by source and by participant and was supplied without curation.

The sample holds a few counts of this clone. The target of this receptor is not known. No base quality information exists; no much larger clone differs at one position. Clipping removes 3 bases from V and 3 bases from J, with 1 as the unmatched junction base count. CDR1 and CDR2 were assigned from the germline V gene (reference sequence) as LNHDA and SQIVND. Measured from the cysteine to the phenylalanine, the CDR3 is 14 residues long. The retained sequence is limited to the CDR3, 42 bases, with the frame set at the first base. The source of this sequence is an elderly woman with active or convalescent COVID-19. The chain employs TRBV19 and TRBJ1-1; 10 bases in the middle match TRBD1. Sequences were obtained from peripheral blood. CDR3 sequence: CASSMGQGYTEAFF. At the DNA level, the sequence is TGTGCCAGTAGTATGGGACAGGGGTACACTGAAGCTTTCTTT. The CDR3 plus the reference TRBV19 and TRBJ1-1 genes for the other parts give the full variable domain: DGGITQSPKYLFRKEGQNVTLSCEQNLNHDAMYWYRQDPGQGLRLIYYSQIVNDFQKGDIAEGYSVSREKKESFPLTVTSAQKNPTAFYLCASSMGQGYTEAFFGQGTRLTVV.